Listed below are T cell receptor beta chains from one sample, sequenced in a study of Ad26.COV2.S vaccination and SARS-CoV-2 variants. Profiled with immunoSEQ multiplex PCR; TCRdb holds only in-frame clones, not every one. The data hold about 680,000 clones, with 70% to 90% observed a single time. Source: peripheral blood, taken in a trial of Ad26.COV2.S vaccine versus placebo. Receptors were obtained from a person aged 18 to 65 who received the Ad26.COV2.S COVID-19 vaccine or a placebo. Both conserved end residues are part of each CDR3. Fields, in order: D gene, clone size, V gene, J gene, CDR3 DNA, CDR3 protein. A D gene is named only where the DNA matches it firmly. Only part of the rows carry a size: once, few, many, or a class if the clone is expanded.

D: -; size: -; V: TRBV4-1; J: TRBJ2-1; DNA: TGCGCCAGCAGCCAAGATGGAGTTCCTGGGGATGAGCAGTTCTTC; CDR3: CASSQDGVPGDEQFF
D: TRBD1; size: few; V: TRBV14; J: TRBJ2-7; DNA: TGTGCCAGCAGCCAAGACTGGACAGGGGGCAAGCACGAGCAGTACTTC; CDR3: CASSQDWTGGKHEQYF
D: TRBD2; size: -; V: TRBV11-1; J: TRBJ2-1; DNA: TGTGCCAGCAGCTCTACTAGCGGAGCCTACAATGAGCAGTTCTTC; CDR3: CASSSTSGAYNEQFF
D: -; size: -; V: TRBV4-2; J: TRBJ1-5; DNA: TGTGCCAGCAGCCAAGATAGTACCAATCAGCCCCAGCATTTT; CDR3: CASSQDSTNQPQHF
D: TRBD2; size: -; V: TRBV10-3; J: TRBJ2-7; DNA: TGTGCCATCGGGAAGCTAGGGACTAGCGGGAGCACCGAGCAGTACTTC; CDR3: CAIGKLGTSGSTEQYF
D: -; size: -; V: TRBV6-2/TRBV6-3; J: TRBJ2-6; DNA: TGTGCCAGCAGTTACCCCTCCGACACCAGCTCTGGGGCCAACGTCCTGACTTTC; CDR3: CASSYPSDTSSGANVLTF
D: TRBD1; size: -; V: TRBV3-1/TRBV3-2; J: TRBJ2-2; DNA: TGTGCCAGCAGCCCTACGTCGACAGGGTACACCGGGGAGCTGTTTTTT; CDR3: CASSPTSTGYTGELFF
D: -; size: -; V: TRBV6-1; J: TRBJ2-4; DNA: TGTGCCAGCAGTGAGTGGACACAAAACATTCAGTACTTC; CDR3: CASSEWTQNIQYF
D: -; size: -; V: TRBV2; J: TRBJ2-7; DNA: TGTGCCAGCAGTGATGGCGCAAGGAGGGTTTACGAGCAGTACTTC; CDR3: CASSDGARRVYEQYF
D: -; size: -; V: TRBV6-5; J: TRBJ1-5; DNA: TGTGCCAGCCAGGCGGGTAATCAGCCCCAGCATTTT; CDR3: CASQAGNQPQHF
D: -; size: -; V: TRBV5-1; J: TRBJ2-5; DNA: TGCGCCAGCAGCCCCTATATACAGAATCAAGAGACCCAGTACTTC; CDR3: CASSPYIQNQETQYF
D: TRBD2; size: -; V: TRBV19; J: TRBJ2-3; DNA: TGTGCCAGTAGTATGGTAAAGACTAGCGGCACAGATACGCAGTATTTT; CDR3: CASSMVKTSGTDTQYF
D: -; size: -; V: TRBV7-2; J: TRBJ1-6; DNA: TGTGCCAGCAGCCTTCAAGGGACCTCCTCCGAGTCACCCCTCCACTTT; CDR3: CASSLQGTSSESPLHF
D: -; size: -; V: TRBV4-3; J: TRBJ2-1; DNA: TGCGCCAGCAGCCAAGGGGGCGGAAATTTGTACAATGAGCAGTTCTTC; CDR3: CASSQGGGNLYNEQFF
D: -; size: once; V: TRBV19; J: TRBJ2-2; DNA: TGTGCCAGTAGTATCCCCAGGGGCCCGAACACCGGGGAGCTGTTTTTT; CDR3: CASSIPRGPNTGELFF
D: TRBD1; size: -; V: TRBV18; J: TRBJ2-3; DNA: TGTGCCAGCTCACCACCGACAGGGGAGAGCGCAGATACGCAGTATTTT; CDR3: CASSPPTGESADTQYF
D: TRBD1; size: -; V: TRBV27; J: TRBJ2-2; DNA: TGTGCCAGCAGTCAGACAGGGGGTTACGGGGAGCTGTTTTTT; CDR3: CASSQTGGYGELFF
D: -; size: once; V: TRBV5-6; J: TRBJ2-7; DNA: TGTGCCAGCAGCTTGGTGGGCTCCAGGGGATTCGACTACGAGCAGTACTTC; CDR3: CASSLVGSRGFDYEQYF
D: TRBD1; size: -; V: TRBV19; J: TRBJ2-7; DNA: TGTGCCAGTAGTATAGGAACAGGGGGCACCAGCTCCTACGAGCAGTACTTC; CDR3: CASSIGTGGTSSYEQYF
D: -; size: -; V: TRBV18; J: TRBJ2-1; DNA: TGTGCCAGCTCACCACCGACAGGACGGGAGCAGTTCTTC; CDR3: CASSPPTGREQFF
D: -; size: -; V: TRBV30; J: TRBJ2-2; DNA: TGTGCCTGGAGTCCACAGAACACCGGGGAGCTGTTTTTT; CDR3: CAWSPQNTGELFF
D: -; size: -; V: TRBV19; J: TRBJ1-1; DNA: TGTGCCAGTATGGGGGGGGATGTGAACACTGAAGCTTTCTTT; CDR3: CASMGGDVNTEAFF
D: -; size: few; V: TRBV30; J: TRBJ1-1; DNA: TGTGCCTGTAAACAGGGAGTCACTGAAGCTTTCTTT; CDR3: CACKQGVTEAFF
D: -; size: once; V: TRBV19; J: TRBJ1-5; DNA: TGTGCCAGTAAATATCACGATTCTTGGTACAATCAGCCCCAGCATTTT; CDR3: CASKYHDSWYNQPQHF
D: -; size: -; V: TRBV6-2/TRBV6-3; J: TRBJ2-5; DNA: TGTGCCAGCAGTTACCACTCCGGGCCCAGGAGAGAGACCCAGTACTTC; CDR3: CASSYHSGPRRETQYF
D: -; size: -; V: TRBV27; J: TRBJ1-5; DNA: TGTGCCAGCAGTTTATCAGGGGTACATCAGCCCCAGCATTTT; CDR3: CASSLSGVHQPQHF
D: -; size: -; V: TRBV18; J: TRBJ1-4; DNA: TGTGCCAGCTCAGGACAAACTAATGAAAAACTGTTTTTT; CDR3: CASSGQTNEKLFF
D: -; size: few; V: TRBV6-1; J: TRBJ1-3; DNA: TGTGCCAGCAGTGAAAGTCCAGGGCTAAGTCATGGAAACACCATATATTTT; CDR3: CASSESPGLSHGNTIYF
D: TRBD2; size: -; V: TRBV25-1; J: TRBJ2-1; DNA: TGTGCCAGCAGTGACCCCGGGGGGGCCAATTACAATGAGCAGTTCTTC; CDR3: CASSDPGGANYNEQFF
D: TRBD1; size: -; V: TRBV6-2/TRBV6-3; J: TRBJ1-2; DNA: TGTGCCAGCAGTTTGGACAGGGCAGCCTATGGCTACACCTTC; CDR3: CASSLDRAAYGYTF